This record covers a single T cell receptor (beta chain). The antigen remains undetermined. These data belong to a study of graft-versus-host responses after intestinal transplantation. Overall study findings and caveats: The highest levels of circulating GvH clones went along with early declines in HvG clones after transplant.

Between the trimmed V and J ends, which lost 7 bases and 3 bases, there was a span of 13 bases. CDR3 size: 14 residues. The germline V gene has CDR1 SNHLY and CDR2 FYNNEI. Method: immunoSEQ multiplex PCR; TCRdb's copy keeps in-frame clones and lacks some. The sample lists about 100,000 clones, over 75% occurring once. The chain joins TRBV2 to TRBJ2-1, with D unresolved. The input for sequencing was unstimulated CD4+ T cells sorted from spleen or lymph node cells, taken before transplant. This sequence originates from a human donor who was the organ donor for an intestinal transplant. The CDR3 here is CASKKTVVYNEQFF. CDR3 sequence (DNA): TGTGCCAGCAAAAAAACGGTGGTCTACAATGAGCAGTTCTTC.